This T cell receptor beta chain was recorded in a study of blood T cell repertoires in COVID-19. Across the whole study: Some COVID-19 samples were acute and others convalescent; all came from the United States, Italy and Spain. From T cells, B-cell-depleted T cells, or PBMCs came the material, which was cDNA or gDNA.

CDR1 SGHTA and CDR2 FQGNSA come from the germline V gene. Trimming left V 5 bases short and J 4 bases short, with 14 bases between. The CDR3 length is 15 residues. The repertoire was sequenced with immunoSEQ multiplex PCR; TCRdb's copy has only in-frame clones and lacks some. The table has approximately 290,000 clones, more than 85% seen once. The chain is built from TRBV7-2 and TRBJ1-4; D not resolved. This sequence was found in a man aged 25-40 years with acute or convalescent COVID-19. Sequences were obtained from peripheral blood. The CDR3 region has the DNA TGTGCCAGCAGCCCTCGCGGAGGAGATAATGAAAAACTGTTTTTT. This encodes CASSPRGGDNEKLFF.